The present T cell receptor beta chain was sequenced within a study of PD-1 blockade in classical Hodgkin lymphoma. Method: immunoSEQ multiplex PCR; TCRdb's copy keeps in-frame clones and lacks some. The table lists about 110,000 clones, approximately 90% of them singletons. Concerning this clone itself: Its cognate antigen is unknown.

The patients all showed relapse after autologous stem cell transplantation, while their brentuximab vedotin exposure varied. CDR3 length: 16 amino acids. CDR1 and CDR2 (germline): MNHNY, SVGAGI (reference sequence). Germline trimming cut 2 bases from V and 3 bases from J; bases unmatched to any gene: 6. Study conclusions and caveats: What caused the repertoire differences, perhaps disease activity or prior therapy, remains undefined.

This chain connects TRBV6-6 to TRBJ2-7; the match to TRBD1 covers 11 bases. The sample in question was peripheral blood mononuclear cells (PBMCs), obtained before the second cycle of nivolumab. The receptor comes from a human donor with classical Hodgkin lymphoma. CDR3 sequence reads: CASSYSSGTGGYEQYF. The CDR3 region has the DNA TGTGCCAGCAGTTACAGTAGTGGGACAGGGGGCTACGAGCAGTACTTC.